This entry lists 28 T cell receptor beta chains sequenced from one sample in a study of blood T cell repertoires in COVID-19. The table came from immunoSEQ multiplex PCR; TCRdb's copy has only in-frame clones and leaves some out. The profile shows about 250,000 clones, 65% to 90% of them singletons. The specimen sequenced was peripheral blood. These receptors all come from a middle-aged man with COVID-19, enrolled during active disease.

The chain recombines TRBV7-6 with TRBJ1-4, with D possibly being TRBD1 (6 bases). The CDR3 extends over 15 amino acids. Trimming left V 5 bases short and J 0 bases short, with 10 bases between. Germline V gene sequence: CDR1 SGHVS, CDR2 FNYEAQ. The chain's CDR3 is CASSIGQTTNEKLFF. CDR3 DNA sequence: TGTGCCAGCAGCATCGGACAGACAACTAATGAAAAACTGTTTTTT.

V usage is TRBV7-8 and J usage is TRBJ1-5; no clear D gene. Germline CDR1 reads SGHVS; CDR2 reads FQNEAQ. V lost 8 bases to trimming and J lost 6 bases, with 11 bases between them. The CDR3 covers 12 residues. The CDR3 nucleotides read TGTGCCAGCGGGTTGGGGAGTCAGCCCCAGCATTTT. This translates into CASGLGSQPQHF.

This chain uses TRBV12-3 or TRBV12-4 with TRBJ1-2; 9 bases map to TRBD1. This CDR3 is built from 13 residues. Germline trimming cut 11 bases from V and 5 bases from J; bases unmatched to any gene: 9. DNA for the CDR3: TGTGCCTCTGCCCCGGGACAGGGTTATGGCTACACCTTC. This sequence encodes CASAPGQGYGYTF.

The genes are TRBV10-3 and TRBJ1-1; weak D call: TRBD1 (6 bases). V was shortened by 0 bases and J by 4 bases, with 9 bases between the two germline ends. Germline CDR1 is ENHRY and CDR2 is SYGVKD. The CDR3 is made up of 14 amino acids. The CDR3 nucleotides read TGTGCCATCAGTGAGTCCCTACAGGGCACTGAAGCTTTCTTT. Translating it yields CAISESLQGTEAFF.

V usage is TRBV28 and J usage is TRBJ2-1, with 9 bases that match TRBD2. There are 16 residues in the CDR3. Trimming at V came to 5 bases and at J to 7 bases, leaving 12 bases not matched to a gene. Germline V gene lookup returns CDR1 MDHEN and CDR2 SYDVKM. In nucleotides, the CDR3 is TGTGCCAGCAGTCCGCTCACCGGGACTAGCAGGAATGAGCAGTTCTTC. Protein sequence: CASSPLTGTSRNEQFF.

V is TRBV5-1 and J is TRBJ1-2; D not certain. The germline V gene has CDR1 SGHRS and CDR2 YFSETQ. V shed 4 bases and J shed 2 bases, with 6 bases lying between them. The CDR3 runs to 12 residues. The CDR3 sequence is CASSLENYGYTF. The CDR3, as DNA: TGCGCCAGCAGCCTCGAGAACTATGGCTACACCTTC.

The chain couples TRBV2 to TRBJ2-3, with TRBD1 as a possible D gene (6 bases). Per the germline V gene, CDR1 is SNHLY and CDR2 is FYNNEI. The CDR3 contains 16 residues. Trimming took 3 bases from V and 2 from J, leaving 15 bases between them. The CDR3 sequence is CASSDLSRGLTDTQYF. For the CDR3, the DNA is TGTGCCAGCAGTGATTTGTCCAGGGGTCTCACAGATACGCAGTATTTT.

This chain joins TRBV6-5 and TRBJ1-1; D might be TRBD1 (6 bases). Germline V gene lookup returns CDR1 MNHEY and CDR2 SVGAGI. The CDR3 loop spans 14 amino acids. V was cut by 7 bases and J by 2 bases, with 14 bases left in between. The CDR3 here is CASNEQGLNTEAFF. In DNA, the CDR3 is TGTGCCAGCAACGAACAGGGTCTCAACACTGAAGCTTTCTTT.

The chain uses TRBV4-1 and TRBJ2-1; D uncertain. The V and J ends lost 0 bases and 0 bases respectively, with 12 bases between them. The CDR3 extends over 17 amino acids. The germline V gene encodes CDR1 MGHRA and CDR2 YSYEKL. The chain's CDR3 is CASSQDPAQFSYNEQFF. The CDR3 DNA is TGCGCCAGCAGCCAAGATCCAGCACAGTTCTCCTACAATGAGCAGTTCTTC.

The chain couples TRBV4-1 to TRBJ2-5; 13 bases align to TRBD2. This CDR3 region has 17 residues. Trimming at V came to 1 base and at J to 5 bases, leaving 7 bases not matched to a gene. Germline V gives CDR1 MGHRA, CDR2 YSYEKL. The CDR3 DNA follows: TGCGCCAGCAGCCAAGGTGGACTAGCGGGGGTATTTGAGACCCAGTACTTC. Its translation is CASSQGGLAGVFETQYF.

This chain joins TRBV28 and TRBJ2-3, with D perhaps matching TRBD2 (5 bases). The V and J ends lost 8 bases and 0 bases respectively, with 9 bases between them. The CDR3 is made up of 13 amino acids. Germline CDR1 is MDHEN and CDR2 is SYDVKM. The chain's CDR3 is CASGRASTDTQYF. DNA for the CDR3: TGTGCCAGCGGGCGGGCCAGCACAGATACGCAGTATTTT.

This chain links TRBV7-9 with TRBJ1-2, with TRBD1 matching over 7 bases. The CDR3 extends over 15 amino acids. Per the germline V gene, CDR1 is SEHNR and CDR2 is FQNEAQ (reference sequence). V was clipped by 2 bases and J by 3 bases; unmatched bases: 6. DNA for the CDR3: TGTGCCAGCAGCTTAACTGGAGGGGGCGACTATGGCTACACCTTC. Its protein product is CASSLTGGGDYGYTF.

The chain employs TRBV6-5 and TRBJ1-1, with 10 bases identical to TRBD1. Trimming removed 0 bases from V and 5 bases from J; junction bases left unmatched: 6. The CDR3 spans 16 residues. CDR1 is MNHEY and CDR2 is SVGAGI in the germline V gene. The CDR3 sequence: CASSYSGTGVRTEAFF. DNA for the CDR3: TGTGCCAGCAGTTACTCAGGGACAGGGGTGAGGACTGAAGCTTTCTTT.

The chain is built from TRBV5-4 and TRBJ2-6, with a possible D match to TRBD1 (5 bases). CDR3 length: 13 residues. Germline V gives CDR1 SGHNT, CDR2 YYREEE (reference sequence). The V and J ends lost 4 bases and 8 bases respectively, with 10 bases between them. Written as DNA, the CDR3 is TGTGCCAGCAGCGCCGACAGCTCCAACGTCCTGACTTTC. It encodes CASSADSSNVLTF.

This sequence joins TRBV28 and TRBJ1-4, with 9 bases lining up with TRBD1. This CDR3 has 15 residues. The trim removed 5 bases at V and 8 bases at J, leaving 9 bases unmatched. CDR1 and CDR2 from the germline V gene are MDHEN and SYDVKM. The chain's CDR3 is CASSARDRVWEKLFF. The CDR3 DNA is TGTGCCAGCAGTGCCCGGGACAGGGTTTGGGAAAAACTGTTTTTT.

In DNA form, the CDR3 reads TGTGCCAGCAGTCCAGGCAGACGCCCCGTGGGCAATGAGCAGTTCTTC. It is translated as CASSPGRRPVGNEQFF. The rearrangement uses TRBV6-6 and TRBJ2-1; D not resolved. Germline V gene sequence: CDR1 MNHNY, CDR2 SVGAGI (reference sequence). V was cut by 5 bases and J by 6 bases, with 20 bases left in between. This CDR3 is built from 16 residues.

This clone has just one count. This chain connects TRBV18 to TRBJ1-3; weak D call: TRBD1 (5 bases). In germline, CDR1 is KGHSH, CDR2 LQKENI. Trimming took off 4 bases at V and 4 bases at J, with 11 bases between the two ends. This CDR3 has 14 residues. The DNA for the CDR3 is TGTGCCAGCTCACTAGACAGTGCGGGAAACACCATATATTTT. Encoded protein: CASSLDSAGNTIYF.

The chain has TRBV2 and TRBJ2-7; 8 bases fit TRBD2. Germline-derived CDR1 and CDR2 are SNHLY and FYNNEI. Unmatched junction bases numbered 4, after V lost 6 bases and J lost 6 bases. CDR3 length equals 12 residues. CDR3 region: CASRGLAGEQYF. CDR3 in DNA: TGTGCCAGCAGAGGACTAGCCGGCGAGCAGTACTTC.

The chain employs TRBV14 and TRBJ1-6; 9 bases line up with TRBD1. V gave up 6 bases and J gave up 8 bases; unmatched junction bases: 11. Germline CDR1 and CDR2: SGHDN and FVKESK. The CDR3 length is 16 residues. CDR3 sequence (DNA): TGTGCCAGCAGGTGGACAGGGGAAGGTAGTGATTCACCCCTCCACTTT. This codes for CASRWTGEGSDSPLHF.

This clone was seen only once. The chain carries TRBV2 and TRBJ2-6, with unresolved D. This CDR3 is 16 amino acids long. V was cut by 4 bases and J by 1 base, with 11 bases left in between. The germline V gene encodes CDR1 SNHLY and CDR2 FYNNEI. The CDR3 bases are TGTGCCAGCAGTGCCCTACTCCTTTCTGGGGCCAACGTCCTGACTTTC. As protein: CASSALLLSGANVLTF.

This clone was observed a few times. V gene TRBV12-5 combines with J gene TRBJ1-5; D remains unclear. Trimming left V 0 bases short and J 0 bases short, with 21 bases between. Germline-derived CDR1 and CDR2 are LGHNT and FRNRAP. The CDR3 has 20 residues. The CDR3 sequence is CASGLVRAGREAYSNQPQHF. CDR3 bases: TGTGCTAGTGGTTTGGTACGAGCAGGCCGGGAAGCGTATAGCAATCAGCCCCAGCATTTT.

The CDR3 nucleotides are TGTGCCAGCAGCTCCCTTAGCGGGGGGATCTACGAGCAGTACTTC. This translates into CASSSLSGGIYEQYF. The rearrangement links TRBV5-4 to TRBJ2-7; 10 bases fit TRBD2. Germline lookup yields CDR1 SGHNT and CDR2 YYREEE (reference sequence). J gave up 3 bases and V 3 bases, and 6 bases lay outside the gene matches. The CDR3 runs to 15 residues. The variable domain in full, with the rest retrieved from reference TRBV5-4 and TRBJ2-7, is ETGVTQSPTHLIKTRGQQVTLRCSSQSGHNTVSWYQQALGQGPQFIFQYYREEENGRGNFPPRFSGLQFPNYSSELNVNALELDDSALYLCASSSLSGGIYEQYFGPGTRLTVT.

This sequence joins TRBV19 and TRBJ1-5; D uncertain. Germline CDR1 is LNHDA and CDR2 is SQIVND (reference sequence). V shed 4 bases and J shed 4 bases, with 11 bases lying between them. The CDR3 contains 14 residues. Here the CDR3 DNA reads TGTGCCAGTAGTACACCGGTCGGTAATCAGCCCCAGCATTTT. Amino acids: CASSTPVGNQPQHF.

The chain couples TRBV2 to TRBJ2-2, with 9 bases matching TRBD2. V gave up 2 bases and J gave up 7 bases; unmatched junction bases: 5. The CDR3 extends over 15 amino acids. Germline loops: CDR1 SNHLY, CDR2 FYNNEI. CDR3 sequence: CASSERGGVGGELFF. The CDR3, as DNA: TGTGCCAGCAGTGAACGCGGGGGGGTCGGCGGGGAGCTGTTTTTT.

The chain carries TRBV30 and TRBJ1-6; weak D call: TRBD1 (6 bases). Trimming removed 0 bases at V and 7 bases at J, with 13 bases between. CDR1 GTSNPN and CDR2 SVGIG come from the germline V gene (reference sequence). This CDR3 is built from 15 residues. CDR3 sequence reads: CAWSVLLTGNSPLHF. CDR3 in DNA: TGTGCCTGGAGTGTACTTCTAACAGGGAATTCACCCCTCCACTTT.

The V gene is TRBV5-1, the J gene TRBJ2-5; D possibly corresponds to TRBD2 (6 bases). Germline V CDR1 and CDR2: SGHRS, YFSETQ. V dropped 4 bases and J dropped 5 bases, with 18 bases sitting between them. This CDR3 has 15 amino acids. The DNA of the CDR3 is TGCGCCAGCAGCCAAAATGTGGGGGGTTTGGAGACCCAGTACTTC. Amino acids: CASSQNVGGLETQYF.

This clone was counted between two and nine times. The V call is TRBV19, the J call TRBJ2-5, with 7 bases that match TRBD1. CDR3 size: 14 residues. The germline CDR1 and CDR2 sequences are LNHDA and SQIVND (reference sequence). The V gene end was trimmed by 2 bases and the J gene end by 2 bases; junction bases not matched to a gene: 2. CDR3 sequence: CASSIMGQQETQYF. Here the CDR3 DNA reads TGTGCCAGTAGTATAATGGGACAGCAAGAGACCCAGTACTTC. Full variable domain (outside the CDR3, taken from reference TRBV19 and TRBJ2-5): DGGITQSPKYLFRKEGQNVTLSCEQNLNHDAMYWYRQDPGQGLRLIYYSQIVNDFQKGDIAEGYSVSREKKESFPLTVTSAQKNPTAFYLCASSIMGQQETQYFGPGTRLLVL.

The chain is built from TRBV30 and TRBJ1-1; D is unclear. Per germline, CDR1 GTSNPN and CDR2 SVGIG (reference sequence). CDR3 size: 13 residues. Trimming pared 3 bases from V and 4 bases from J, leaving 12 bases between. CDR3 nucleotides: TGTGCCTGGAGCCCACTTAGTATCACTGAAGCTTTCTTT. Its translation is CAWSPLSITEAFF.